This passage covers 10 T cell receptor beta chains from one sample sequenced in a study of blood T cell repertoires in COVID-19. This table comes from immunoSEQ multiplex PCR, and its TCRdb copy is limited to in-frame clones, with some not included. The sample includes around 230,000 clones, approximately 84% seen only once; the top ten take approximately 7.2%. Sequences were obtained from peripheral blood. Every receptor here comes from a woman aged 80 or older with acute or convalescent COVID-19.

The chain employs TRBV6-5 and TRBJ1-3, with D possibly matching TRBD1 (5 bases). CDR3 length: 16 residues. Trimming stripped 2 bases from V and 0 bases from J, with 11 bases between. Germline CDR1 reads MNHEY; CDR2 reads SVGAGI. The CDR3 sequence is CASSYGAATSGNTIYF. The CDR3, as DNA: TGTGCCAGCAGTTACGGGGCGGCGACCTCTGGAAACACCATATATTTT.

The rearrangement joins TRBV3-1 (or the pseudogene TRBV3-2) to TRBJ2-7, with 10 bases that match TRBD2. Per the germline V gene, CDR1 is LGHDT and CDR2 is YNNKEL (reference sequence). J gave up 3 bases and V 1 base, and 6 bases lay outside the gene matches. The CDR3 is made up of 16 amino acids. CDR3 nucleotides: TGTGCCAGCAGCCAAGGTAGCCTAGCGGGAGTCTACGAGCAGTACTTC. Amino acids: CASSQGSLAGVYEQYF.

This clone was picked up a small number of times. This chain links TRBV9 with TRBJ1-1; unclear D gene. Between the trimmed V and J ends, which lost 0 bases and 6 bases, there was a span of 15 bases. The CDR3 consists of 15 residues. CDR1 and CDR2 from the germline V gene are SGDLS and YYNGEE. The CDR3 DNA follows: TGTGCCAGCAGCGTAGACCCCTCCCCACTCGCTGAAGCTTTCTTT. Translation gives CASSVDPSPLAEAFF.

The chain has TRBV9 and TRBJ2-5; weak D call: TRBD1 (5 bases). Looked up from germline, CDR1 is SGDLS and CDR2 is YYNGEE. The CDR3 runs to 16 residues. Trimming shortened V by 0 bases and J by 5 bases, and 17 bases separated the two germline ends. The CDR3 spells CASSVAGSPSIETQYF. CDR3 nucleotides: TGTGCCAGCAGCGTAGCAGGGTCCCCAAGTATCGAGACCCAGTACTTC. Supplemented by reference TRBV9 and TRBJ2-5, the full variable domain reads DSGVTQTPKHLITATGQRVTLRCSPRSGDLSVYWYQQSLDQGLQFLIQYYNGEERAKGNILERFSAQQFPDLHSELNLSSLELGDSALYFCASSVAGSPSIETQYFGPGTRLLVL.

This clone was seen a single time. This chain uses TRBV19 with TRBJ1-6; 9 bases align to TRBD1. The CDR3 sequence is 15 residues long. The V gene's germline CDR1 is LNHDA and CDR2 SQIVND (reference sequence). With V trimmed by 7 bases and J by 6 bases, 7 bases remained unmatched. As DNA, the CDR3 is TGTGCCAGTAATACACCGGGACAGGGTAATTCACCCCTCCACTTT. It codes for CASNTPGQGNSPLHF.

The chain has TRBV7-8 and TRBJ2-7; D call uncertain. Per germline, CDR1 SGHVS and CDR2 FQNEAQ. The CDR3 is made up of 12 amino acids. Trimming removed 2 bases from V and 4 bases from J, with 6 bases in between. The CDR3 sequence is CASSLSSYEQYF. CDR3 DNA: TGTGCCAGCAGCTTATCTTCTTACGAGCAGTACTTC.

The chain links TRBV4-1 to TRBJ1-1; no clear D gene. The CDR3 is 14 residues long. The germline V gene has CDR1 MGHRA and CDR2 YSYEKL. V was shortened by 0 bases and J by 4 bases, with 9 bases between the two germline ends. Written as DNA, the CDR3 is TGCGCCAGCAGCCAAGATCATGGAGTCACTGAAGCTTTCTTT. Translation: CASSQDHGVTEAFF.

This CDR3 reads CASRSGSEKLFF. DNA for the CDR3: TGTGCCAGCAGGTCGGGGTCCGAAAAACTGTTTTTT. The gene calls are TRBV6-5 and TRBJ1-4; D is unresolved. Germline assignment: CDR1 MNHEY and CDR2 SVGAGI. V dropped 6 bases and J dropped 8 bases, with 10 bases sitting between them. There are 12 residues in the CDR3.

The CDR3 region is CASSLRTSGQETQYF. In DNA form, the CDR3 reads TGTGCCAGCAGTCTTCGGACTAGCGGCCAAGAGACCCAGTACTTC. The chain couples TRBV28 to TRBJ2-5; 10 nucleotides line up with TRBD2. Germline assignment: CDR1 MDHEN and CDR2 SYDVKM. The junction had 4 bases not matched to a gene; V was cut back by 5 bases and J by 1 base. CDR3 length equals 15 residues.

This clone was seen a single time. V gene TRBV7-3 combines with J gene TRBJ2-5; 10 nucleotides agree with TRBD2. CDR1 and CDR2 from the germline V gene are SGHTA and FQGTGA. The CDR3 is made up of 14 amino acids. The ends lost 5 bases at V and 4 bases at J; junction bases unmatched: 4. The CDR3 region has the DNA TGTGCCAGCAGCCCAGCGGGAGGGCCAGAGACCCAGTACTTC. Translation: CASSPAGGPETQYF.